Listed below are T cell receptor beta chains from one sample, sequenced in a study of cytomegalovirus exposure and HLA in healthy donors. Sequenced by immunoSEQ multiplex PCR; TCRdb stores in-frame clones only, minus some. The table lists over 110,000 clones, approximately 80% of them singletons. The source material was PBMCs. Receptor source: a female donor in good health and CMV-seronegative. Each CDR3 is given with its conserved first and last residue. D genes are given only for firm matches. Part of the rows lack a size; the others show once, few, many or a class for expanded clones.

CDR3nt: TGTGCCAGCAGCTTAGCGGTTAGCGGGGGGCCCTTCTCCTACAATGAGCAGTTCTTC
CDR3aa: CASSLAVSGGPFSYNEQFF
j_gene: TRBJ2-1
abundance: .
v_gene: TRBV7-2
d_gene: TRBD2

CDR3nt: TGTGCCACCGGGACAGGGGGGAGTGAAAAACTGTTTTTT
CDR3aa: CATGTGGSEKLFF
j_gene: TRBJ1-4
abundance: .
v_gene: TRBV27
d_gene: TRBD1

CDR3nt: TGTGCCAGCAGCAAAGGGGGGACAGGGGGCACCCTAGACTATGGCTACACCTTC
CDR3aa: CASSKGGTGGTLDYGYTF
j_gene: TRBJ1-2
abundance: .
v_gene: TRBV21-1
d_gene: .

CDR3nt: TGTGCCAGTACACCCACAGGGAACCATAATTCACCCCTCCACTTT
CDR3aa: CASTPTGNHNSPLHF
j_gene: TRBJ1-6
abundance: .
v_gene: TRBV19
d_gene: .

CDR3nt: TGTGCCAGCAGCCAAGGCCCTGTAGGGGAAGGAAAACCCCAGCATTTT
CDR3aa: CASSQGPVGEGKPQHF
j_gene: TRBJ1-5
abundance: .
v_gene: TRBV4-2
d_gene: .

CDR3nt: TGTGCCAGCAGCCCTGGCCCCTCTGGAAACACCATATATTTT
CDR3aa: CASSPGPSGNTIYF
j_gene: TRBJ1-3
abundance: once
v_gene: TRBV5-4
d_gene: .

CDR3nt: TGTGCCTGGACCAAGACCACGGGAGGATATAATTCACCCCTCCACTTT
CDR3aa: CAWTKTTGGYNSPLHF
j_gene: TRBJ1-6
abundance: .
v_gene: TRBV30
d_gene: .

CDR3nt: TGTGCCGTTCCTCCGAGACTAGCGAACTACGAGCAGTACTTC
CDR3aa: CAVPPRLANYEQYF
j_gene: TRBJ2-7
abundance: .
v_gene: TRBV7-3
d_gene: TRBD2

CDR3nt: TGTGCCAGCAGCTTAGCGCGACAGAGCTATGGCTACACCTTC
CDR3aa: CASSLARQSYGYTF
j_gene: TRBJ1-2
abundance: .
v_gene: TRBV7-8
d_gene: .

CDR3nt: TGTGCCAGCAGCTCAGCCCAGGGCCCAGATACGCAGTATTTT
CDR3aa: CASSSAQGPDTQYF
j_gene: TRBJ2-3
abundance: .
v_gene: TRBV9
d_gene: .

CDR3nt: TGTGCCAGCAGCGCAGGGGGCCGGGGCAATCAGCCCCAGCATTTT
CDR3aa: CASSAGGRGNQPQHF
j_gene: TRBJ1-5
abundance: few
v_gene: TRBV6-1
d_gene: TRBD1

CDR3nt: TGTGCCAGCAGCTCCCTCCGCGGCAGCTCCTACGAGCAGTACTTC
CDR3aa: CASSSLRGSSYEQYF
j_gene: TRBJ2-7
abundance: .
v_gene: TRBV5-4
d_gene: .

CDR3nt: TGTGCCACCAGCAGTCGACTAGCGGGAAGGGGGAAGTTTAGCGAGACCCAGTACTTC
CDR3aa: CATSSRLAGRGKFSETQYF
j_gene: TRBJ2-5
abundance: .
v_gene: TRBV15
d_gene: TRBD2

CDR3nt: TGTGCCAGCAGCTCGGGACTAGCGGGGCTCACAGATACGCAGTATTTT
CDR3aa: CASSSGLAGLTDTQYF
j_gene: TRBJ2-3
abundance: .
v_gene: TRBV7-3
d_gene: TRBD2

CDR3nt: TGTGCCAGCAGCCCCGAAGCGGGGCCCCAAGAGACCCAGTACTTC
CDR3aa: CASSPEAGPQETQYF
j_gene: TRBJ2-5
abundance: .
v_gene: TRBV4-2
d_gene: TRBD2

CDR3nt: TGTGCCAGCTCAGTGTGGGGCCGGGACAGGAATTCACCCCTCCACTTT
CDR3aa: CASSVWGRDRNSPLHF
j_gene: TRBJ1-6
abundance: .
v_gene: TRBV27
d_gene: TRBD1

CDR3nt: TGTGCCAGTAGTATAACTGGGGGCAGCTATGGCTACACCTTC
CDR3aa: CASSITGGSYGYTF
j_gene: TRBJ1-2
abundance: .
v_gene: TRBV19
d_gene: .

CDR3nt: TGCGCCAGCAGCTCCGGGACAGGGTTCTACAATGAGCAGTTCTTC
CDR3aa: CASSSGTGFYNEQFF
j_gene: TRBJ2-1
abundance: .
v_gene: TRBV5-1
d_gene: TRBD1

CDR3nt: TGTGCCAGTAACGACAGAAAGGTCACCGGGGAGCTGTTTTTT
CDR3aa: CASNDRKVTGELFF
j_gene: TRBJ2-2
abundance: .
v_gene: TRBV19
d_gene: .

CDR3nt: TGTGCCAGCAGCTTAGGCGGGTTTAGCACAGATACGCAGTATTTT
CDR3aa: CASSLGGFSTDTQYF
j_gene: TRBJ2-3
abundance: .
v_gene: TRBV7-2
d_gene: .

CDR3nt: TGCGCCAGCAGCTGGAAGACTAGCGGGGGGGCATTTGAGCAGTTCTTC
CDR3aa: CASSWKTSGGAFEQFF
j_gene: TRBJ2-1
abundance: .
v_gene: TRBV5-1
d_gene: TRBD2

CDR3nt: TGTGCCAGCAGCGCACGGGACAGCGCATACAATGAGCAGTTCTTC
CDR3aa: CASSARDSAYNEQFF
j_gene: TRBJ2-1
abundance: .
v_gene: TRBV5-4
d_gene: TRBD1

CDR3nt: TGCGCCAGCAGCCAGGGACAGAATCCCTCAGAGACCCAGTACTTC
CDR3aa: CASSQGQNPSETQYF
j_gene: TRBJ2-5
abundance: .
v_gene: TRBV5-1
d_gene: TRBD1

CDR3nt: TGTGCCAGCAGCTTAAATGGTGGGGAGGGAGGCTCCTACAATGAGCAGTTCTTC
CDR3aa: CASSLNGGEGGSYNEQFF
j_gene: TRBJ2-1
abundance: once
v_gene: TRBV7-2
d_gene: TRBD2

CDR3nt: TGTGCCTGGAGCTATACAGGGGTTTGGACTGAAGCTTTCTTT
CDR3aa: CAWSYTGVWTEAFF
j_gene: TRBJ1-1
abundance: .
v_gene: TRBV30
d_gene: TRBD1